One T cell receptor beta chain is described in this entry. The antigen is not known. Breast cancer patients provided tissue from their axillary draining lymph nodes. TCRdb re-called the multiplex PCR reads with MiXCR, one entry per CDR3 protein. The data show some 170,000 distinct CDR3 sequences, roughly a third seen once. These data are taken from a study of breast tumors, draining lymph nodes, adjacent tissues. Trimming pared 1 base from V and 4 bases from J, leaving 19 bases between. From germline, CDR1 is LNHNV and CDR2 YYDKDF (reference sequence). The CDR3 totals 17 residues. Study-wide findings and caveats: The data were judged consistent with most tumor T cells coming from lymph node and expanding in tumor. Luminal-like breast cancer showed significantly greater tumor-nontumor repertoire similarity than basal-like breast cancer did. Tumors had less TCR diversity than lymph nodes, more than nontumor tissue.

The sample was axillary lymph node tissue. This TCR derives from a female donor with breast cancer. Some clones in this sample may be carry-over from other donors' samples. The chain uses TRBV15 and TRBJ2-5, with D perhaps given as TRBD1 or TRBD2 (6 bases each). CDR3 in amino acids: CATSRGGPGRWIETQYF. For the CDR3, the DNA is TGTGCCACCAGCAGAGGGGGGCCGGGGAGGTGGATAGAGACCCAGTACTTC.